The present TCR beta chain was sequenced within a study of blood T cell repertoires in COVID-19 (dated by TCRdb to the early 2020s). At the level of the whole study: The collaborator samples originated in the United States, Italy and Spain and spanned the acute and convalescent phases of COVID-19. A de-identified subject ID, COVID-19 status, age in years and sex were almost always included in the sample metadata. The prospective study material was composed of cDNA or gDNA derived from T cells, B-cell-depleted T cells, or PBMCs. Deeply sampled blood TCRbeta repertoires from subjects exposed to, actively infected with, or recovered from COVID-19 were included in the dataset. Where available, HLA class I and class II types were taken from metadata supplied by the sample provider and were not determined by assay-based typing. The samples were drawn from the first 160 participants of the ongoing ImmuneRACE study and from 1,254 subjects provided by 6 global collaborators. The repertoires were made available in a free public database intended to serve as a resource for research on the immune response to SARS-CoV-2. Findings and caveats that apply to the study as a whole: How much clinical and demographic metadata was included differed by source and by participant, and the metadata was provided uncurated.

TCRbeta CDR3 regions were amplified from genomic DNA by means of the immunoSEQ Assay, a bias-controlled multiplex PCR. Processing in the source paper ran as follows. Within the assay, amplification of reference gene primers was used to estimate how many nucleated cells each sample contained. Sequence reads were collapsed and filtered to measure the absolute abundance of every unique TCRbeta CDR3 rearrangement. For each sample, productive Simpson clonality was calculated as the square root of Simpson's diversity index across productive rearrangements. TCRdb stores this immuneACCESS table with in-frame sequences only. Part of the clones is absent; in the studies checked, under half of the shortfall reflects unresolved V genes, and no reason is known for the rest. For V, J and clone size, that table is used; D and trimming come from the DNA. The sample has over 200,000 clones on record, 70% to 90% of them singletons. Around 0.91% of the sample is in the top ten clones.

The table lists this clone with a few counts. Its recognized antigen is unknown. Base qualities are not recorded, but no much larger clone differs from it by a single base. Measured from the cysteine to the phenylalanine, the CDR3 is 15 residues long. The retained sequence is limited to the CDR3, 45 bases, with the frame set at the first base. Based on the germline V gene, the CDR1 and CDR2 sequences are SGHRS and YFSETQ. Relative to germline, V is 4 bases shorter and J is 1 base shorter, with 13 bases between their ends. Samples from volunteer blood donors who had recovered from COVID-19 were contributed by a second Seattle source. Whole blood was collected in K2EDTA tubes by collaborating institutions according to the institutions' own protocols. For TCRbeta analysis, collaborator samples were shipped as frozen whole blood, as isolated PBMCs, or as DNA extracted from either sample type.

Sequenced: peripheral blood. This clonotype was obtained from a woman aged 40 to 49 who had recovered from COVID-19. Recombination linked TRBV5-1 to TRBJ2-3, with TRBD1 as a weak D call on 6 bases. The CDR3 here reads CASSPRGHRTDTQYF. The nucleotide sequence reads TGCGCCAGCAGCCCCAGGGGCCACCGCACAGATACGCAGTATTTT.